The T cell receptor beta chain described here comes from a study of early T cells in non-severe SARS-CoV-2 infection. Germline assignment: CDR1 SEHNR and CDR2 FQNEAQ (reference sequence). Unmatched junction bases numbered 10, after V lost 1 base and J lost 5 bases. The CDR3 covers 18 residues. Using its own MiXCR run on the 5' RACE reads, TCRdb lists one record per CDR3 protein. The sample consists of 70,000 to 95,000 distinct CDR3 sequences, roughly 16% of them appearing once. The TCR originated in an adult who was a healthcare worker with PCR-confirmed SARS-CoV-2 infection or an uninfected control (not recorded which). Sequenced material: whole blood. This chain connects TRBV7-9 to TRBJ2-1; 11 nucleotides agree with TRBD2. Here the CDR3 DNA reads TGTGCCAGCAGCTTAGTCCGACTAGCGGGACACCATGACAATGAGCAGTTCTTC. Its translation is CASSLVRLAGHHDNEQFF.